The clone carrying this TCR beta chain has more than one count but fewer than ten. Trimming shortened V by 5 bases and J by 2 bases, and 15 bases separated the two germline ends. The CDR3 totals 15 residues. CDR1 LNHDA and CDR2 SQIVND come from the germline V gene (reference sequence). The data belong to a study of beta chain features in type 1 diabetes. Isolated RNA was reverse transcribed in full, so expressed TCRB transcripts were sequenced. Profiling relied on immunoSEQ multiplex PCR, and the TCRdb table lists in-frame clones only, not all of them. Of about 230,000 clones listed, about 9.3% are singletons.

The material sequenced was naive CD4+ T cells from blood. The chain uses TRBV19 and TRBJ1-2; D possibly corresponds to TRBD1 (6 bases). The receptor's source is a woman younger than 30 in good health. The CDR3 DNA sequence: TGTGCCAGTAGTTGGCTAGCTGGACAGAACTATGGCTACACCTTC. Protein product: CASSWLAGQNYGYTF.